This entry concerns a single T cell receptor (beta chain). J was trimmed by 1 base and V by 4 bases; bases with no gene match: 6. CDR3 length equals 15 residues. Germline values: CDR1 DFQATT, CDR2 SNEGSKA (reference sequence). The entry originates in a study of T-cell memory formation after mild COVID-19. TCRdb independently ran MiXCR on the 5' RACE reads; one entry per CDR3 protein. The sample consists of about 560,000 distinct CDR3 sequences, approximately 18% of them appearing once. This TCR was sampled from an adult woman who had mild COVID-19 (a few samples of this study predate the infection). Cell type and time point are not known. The rearrangement joins TRBV20-1 to TRBJ2-4; 8 positions match TRBD1. Sequencing used PBMCs or a T cell subset sorted from them (not recorded which). The CDR3, as DNA: TGCAGTGCTACTTGGACAGGGTTGGCCAAAAACATTCAGTACTTC. Encoded protein: CSATWTGLAKNIQYF.